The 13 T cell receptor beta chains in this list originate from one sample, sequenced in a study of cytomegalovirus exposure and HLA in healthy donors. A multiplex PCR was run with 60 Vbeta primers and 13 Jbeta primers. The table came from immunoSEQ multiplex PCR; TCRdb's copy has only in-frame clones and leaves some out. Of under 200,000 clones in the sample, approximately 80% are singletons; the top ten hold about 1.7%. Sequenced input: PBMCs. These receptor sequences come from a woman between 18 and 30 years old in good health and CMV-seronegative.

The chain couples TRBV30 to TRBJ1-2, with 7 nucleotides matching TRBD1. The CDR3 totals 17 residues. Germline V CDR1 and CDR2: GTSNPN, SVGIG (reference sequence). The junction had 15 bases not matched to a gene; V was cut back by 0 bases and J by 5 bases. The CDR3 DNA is TGTGCCTGGAGTGTACCTCATCAGGGGGTTGGGGGTTATGGCTACACCTTC. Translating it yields CAWSVPHQGVGGYGYTF.

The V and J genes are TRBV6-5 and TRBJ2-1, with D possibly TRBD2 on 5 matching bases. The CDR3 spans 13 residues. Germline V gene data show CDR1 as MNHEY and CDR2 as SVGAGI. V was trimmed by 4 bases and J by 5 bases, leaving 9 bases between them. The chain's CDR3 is CASSSGLDNEQFF. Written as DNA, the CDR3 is TGTGCCAGCAGTTCCGGACTCGACAATGAGCAGTTCTTC.

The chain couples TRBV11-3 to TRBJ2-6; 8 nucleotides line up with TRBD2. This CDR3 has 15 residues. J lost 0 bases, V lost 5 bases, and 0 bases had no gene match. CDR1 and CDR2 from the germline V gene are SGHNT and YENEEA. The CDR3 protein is CASSRGGSGANVLTF. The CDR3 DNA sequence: TGTGCCAGCAGCCGGGGGGGCTCTGGGGCCAACGTCCTGACTTTC.

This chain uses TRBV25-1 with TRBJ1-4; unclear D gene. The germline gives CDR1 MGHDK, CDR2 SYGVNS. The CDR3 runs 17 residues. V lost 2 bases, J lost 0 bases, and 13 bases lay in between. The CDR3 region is CASSEGLRVATNEKLFF. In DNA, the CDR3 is TGTGCCAGCAGTGAAGGCCTGAGGGTCGCAACTAATGAAAAACTGTTTTTT.

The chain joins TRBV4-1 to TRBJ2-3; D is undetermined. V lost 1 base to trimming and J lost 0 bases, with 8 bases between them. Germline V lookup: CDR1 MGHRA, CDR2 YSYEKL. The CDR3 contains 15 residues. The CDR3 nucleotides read TGCGCCAGCAGCCAAGTGGCCCCTAGCACAGATACGCAGTATTTT. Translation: CASSQVAPSTDTQYF.

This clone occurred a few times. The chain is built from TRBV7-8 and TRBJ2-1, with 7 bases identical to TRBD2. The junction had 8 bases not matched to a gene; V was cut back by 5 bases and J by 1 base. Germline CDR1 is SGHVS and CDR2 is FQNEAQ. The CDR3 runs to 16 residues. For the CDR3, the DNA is TGTGCCAGCAGCCCCCGAACCGGGAGGTCCTACAATGAGCAGTTCTTC. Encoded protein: CASSPRTGRSYNEQFF.

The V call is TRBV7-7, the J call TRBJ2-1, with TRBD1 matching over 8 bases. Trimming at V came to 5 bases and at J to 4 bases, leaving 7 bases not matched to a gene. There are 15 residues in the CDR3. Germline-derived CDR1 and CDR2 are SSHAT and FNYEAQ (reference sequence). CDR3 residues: CASSPDRGTYNEQFF. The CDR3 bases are TGTGCCAGCAGCCCTGACAGGGGAACTTACAATGAGCAGTTCTTC.

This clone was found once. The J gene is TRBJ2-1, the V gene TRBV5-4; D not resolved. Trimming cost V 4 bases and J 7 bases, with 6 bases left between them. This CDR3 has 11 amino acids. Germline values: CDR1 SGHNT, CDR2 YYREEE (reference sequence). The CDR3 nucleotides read TGTGCCAGCAGCACAAGAAATGAGCAGTTCTTC. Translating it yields CASSTRNEQFF.

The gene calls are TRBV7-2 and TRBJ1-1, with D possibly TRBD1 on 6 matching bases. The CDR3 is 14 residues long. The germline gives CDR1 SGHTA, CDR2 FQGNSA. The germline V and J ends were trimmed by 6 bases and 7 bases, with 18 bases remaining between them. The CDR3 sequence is CASRKDREVGEAFF. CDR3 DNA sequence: TGTGCCAGCAGAAAGGACAGAGAGGTCGGTGAAGCTTTCTTT.

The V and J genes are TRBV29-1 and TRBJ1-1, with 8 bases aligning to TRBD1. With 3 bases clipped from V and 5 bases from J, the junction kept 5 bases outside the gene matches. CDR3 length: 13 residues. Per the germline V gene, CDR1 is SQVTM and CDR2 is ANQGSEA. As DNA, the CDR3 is TGCAGCGTTGAGACAGGGGATTGGACTGAAGCTTTCTTT. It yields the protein CSVETGDWTEAFF.

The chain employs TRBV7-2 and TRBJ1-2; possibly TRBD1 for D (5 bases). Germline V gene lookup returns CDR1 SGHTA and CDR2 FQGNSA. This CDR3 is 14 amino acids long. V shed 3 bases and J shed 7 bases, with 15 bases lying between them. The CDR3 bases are TGTGCCAGCAGCTTCGAGCAGGGCGCCGGTGGCTACACCTTC. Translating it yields CASSFEQGAGGYTF.

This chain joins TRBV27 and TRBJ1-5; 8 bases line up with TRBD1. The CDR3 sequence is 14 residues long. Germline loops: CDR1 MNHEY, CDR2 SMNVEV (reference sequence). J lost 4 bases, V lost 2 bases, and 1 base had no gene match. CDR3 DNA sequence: TGTGCCAGCAGTTTAACAGGGGGGAATCAGCCCCAGCATTTT. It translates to CASSLTGGNQPQHF.

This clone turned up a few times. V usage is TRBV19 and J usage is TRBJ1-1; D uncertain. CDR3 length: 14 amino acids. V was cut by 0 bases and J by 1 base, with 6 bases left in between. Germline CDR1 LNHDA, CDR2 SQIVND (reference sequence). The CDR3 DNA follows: TGTGCCAGTAGTATAGAGTCCAGGAACACTGAAGCTTTCTTT. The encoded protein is CASSIESRNTEAFF. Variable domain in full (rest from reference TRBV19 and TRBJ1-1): DGGITQSPKYLFRKEGQNVTLSCEQNLNHDAMYWYRQDPGQGLRLIYYSQIVNDFQKGDIAEGYSVSREKKESFPLTVTSAQKNPTAFYLCASSIESRNTEAFFGQGTRLTVV.